One and the same sample provided the 10 T cell receptor beta chains below, sequenced in a study of blood T cells in healthy people across ages. A second PCR of about 7 to 12 cycles used a sample-barcoded 5' primer and a J-beta primer mix. TCRdb re-derived calls from the 5' RACE reads in MiXCR, one entry per CDR3 protein. The top ten hold 4% of the sample, which has around 1,600,000 distinct CDR3 sequences, around 40% seen once. Sequenced sample: blood. These receptors came from a woman between 18 and 29 years old in good health.

This clonotype was seen a handful of times. The rearrangement links TRBV5-4 to TRBJ1-6, with 8 bases aligning to TRBD1. Trimming at V came to 1 base and at J to 9 bases, leaving 9 bases not matched to a gene. The CDR3 contains 16 residues. CDR1 SGHNT and CDR2 YYREEE come from the germline V gene (reference sequence). The CDR3 bases are TGTGCCAGCAGCTTGCGTCAGGGGGCAACGGCTTCACCCCTCCACTTT. This codes for CASSLRQGATASPLHF.

About this clonotype itself: This clone may be a read error of a much larger clone one base away. The chain recombines TRBV27 with TRBJ2-5; no clear D. The germline gives CDR1 MNHEY, CDR2 SMNVEV (reference sequence). Between the trimmed V and J ends, which lost 4 bases and 4 bases, there was a span of 16 bases. CDR3 length: 15 residues. CDR3: CASSSPCGGGETQYF. For the CDR3, the DNA is TGTGCCAGCAGTTCCCCATGCGGTGGCGGAGAGACCCAGTACTTC.

The gene calls are TRBV7-2 and TRBJ2-3, with 10 bases aligning to TRBD2. Germline V gene lookup returns CDR1 SGHTA and CDR2 FQGNSA. The V and J ends lost 5 bases and 0 bases, in that order; junction bases with no gene match: 5. The CDR3 contains 16 residues. The CDR3 is CASSITSGESTDTQYF. The CDR3 nucleotides are TGTGCCAGCAGCATCACTAGCGGGGAAAGCACAGATACGCAGTATTTT.

This clonotype has only a few counts. The chain is built from TRBV6-1 and TRBJ1-2; D possibly corresponds to TRBD1 (5 bases). The CDR3 is 12 amino acids. The germline V gene has CDR1 MNHNS and CDR2 SASEGT. V was cut by 10 bases and J by 5 bases, with 14 bases left in between. CDR3 in DNA: TGTGCCACCCGGACACTTCCTTATGGCTACACCTTC. Protein: CATRTLPYGYTF.

This clonotype was seen a handful of times. The V gene is TRBV4-1, the J gene TRBJ1-2; D is unclear. The germline V gene has CDR1 MGHRA and CDR2 YSYEKL. The V end lost 1 base, the J end lost 8 bases, and 14 bases lay between the germline ends. The CDR3 is 14 residues long. The CDR3 is CASSQAMAESGYTF. The DNA for the CDR3 is TGCGCCAGCAGCCAAGCGATGGCAGAATCGGGCTACACCTTC.

This chain links TRBV24-1 with TRBJ1-1; D is unclear. The V end was cut by 4 bases, the J end by 6 bases, with 11 bases between. Per the germline V gene, CDR1 is KGHDR and CDR2 is SFDVKD. The CDR3 has 13 amino acids. CDR3 nucleotide sequence: TGTGCCACCAGTGACCCCAACGTACCTGAAGCTTTCTTT. Translation gives CATSDPNVPEAFF.

The chain joins TRBV10-3 to TRBJ2-1, with a weak D call TRBD2 (5 bases). The V gene lost 5 bases and the J gene lost 5 bases, with 19 bases spanning the gap. The CDR3 has 16 residues. Germline loops: CDR1 ENHRY, CDR2 SYGVKD. CDR3 in amino acids: CAISSWSGAVHNEQFF. The DNA of the CDR3 is TGTGCCATCAGTTCCTGGAGCGGAGCGGTCCACAATGAGCAGTTCTTC.

The J gene is TRBJ2-5, the V gene TRBV21-1. With the DNA end fitting TRBJ2-7 better, the J assignment may be wrong. TRBV21-1 is labeled a pseudogene. The CDR3 length is 12 residues. The CDR3 here is CASSCQEVEQYF. The DNA of the CDR3 is TGTGCCAGCAGCTGTCAGGAAGTCGAGCAGTACTTC.

This clonotype appeared a few times. This sequence joins TRBV7-8 and TRBJ2-7; tentatively, D is TRBD1 (5 bases). V was shortened by 2 bases and J by 2 bases, with 13 bases between the two germline ends. Germline V CDR1 and CDR2: SGHVS, FQNEAQ. This CDR3 has 15 amino acids. The CDR3 reads CASSLIGDSPYEQYF. The CDR3 coding sequence is TGTGCCAGCAGCTTAATAGGTGACAGCCCCTACGAGCAGTACTTC. Supplemented by reference TRBV7-8 and TRBJ2-7, the full variable domain reads GAGVSQSPRYKVAKRGQDVALRCDPISGHVSLFWYQQALGQGPEFLTYFQNEAQLDKSGLPSDRFFAERPEGSVSTLKIQRTQQEDSAVYLCASSLIGDSPYEQYFGPGTRLTVT.

The chain is built from TRBV27 and TRBJ2-2; TRBD2 matches at 16 bases. This CDR3 has 19 residues. Germline CDR1 and CDR2: MNHEY and SMNVEV (reference sequence). V shed 5 bases and J 0 bases; nucleotides not matched to a gene: 6. The CDR3 loop reads CASSLRGLAGGANTGELFF. In DNA form, the CDR3 reads TGTGCCAGCAGTCTAAGGGGACTAGCGGGAGGGGCGAACACCGGGGAGCTGTTTTTT.